Below are 30 T cell receptor beta chains sequenced from a single sample in a study of T-cell memory formation after mild COVID-19. TCRdb recomputed calls from the 5' RACE reads with MiXCR, one row per CDR3 protein. The repertoire holds roughly 130,000 distinct CDR3 sequences, with about 6% as singletons. The sequenced material came from PBMCs or a T cell subset sorted from them (not recorded which). Receptors originate from an adult woman who had mild COVID-19 (a few samples of this study predate the infection). Cell type and time point are not known.

This clonotype has a count of ten or more. The rearrangement joins TRBV7-8 to TRBJ2-1; 7 nucleotides agree with TRBD2. The CDR3 has 15 amino acids. The germline CDR1 and CDR2 sequences are SGHVS and FQNEAQ. J gave up 0 bases and V 4 bases, and 3 bases lay outside the gene matches. As DNA, the CDR3 is TGTGCCAGCAGCTGGGGGGGAAACTCCTACAATGAGCAGTTCTTC. It specifies CASSWGGNSYNEQFF.

This clonotype appeared many times. The chain joins TRBV7-2 to TRBJ2-7; possible D gene TRBD1, 6 bases. Germline-derived CDR1 and CDR2 are SGHTA and FQGNSA. V was trimmed by 5 bases and J by 0 bases, leaving 17 bases between them. There are 16 residues in the CDR3. This CDR3 is CASSPVGGVSSYEQYF. In DNA form, the CDR3 reads TGTGCCAGCAGCCCTGTTGGGGGCGTAAGCTCCTACGAGCAGTACTTC.

In its sample, this clonotype was seen many times. The rearrangement joins TRBV24-1 to TRBJ2-1; D may correspond to TRBD1 or TRBD2 (7 bases each). From germline, CDR1 is KGHDR and CDR2 SFDVKD. V lost 10 bases and J 4 bases, leaving 19 bases between the germline ends. This CDR3 is built from 15 residues. CDR3 DNA: TGTGCCACGACCCAGGGGGGGGGAGGGTACAATGAGCAGTTCTTC. This encodes CATTQGGGGYNEQFF.

This clonotype was found a few times. V is TRBV20-1 and J is TRBJ2-2; D unresolved. With 7 bases removed from V and 1 base from J, the gap between germline ends came to 10 bases. Germline-derived CDR1 and CDR2 are DFQATT and SNEGSKA (reference sequence). The CDR3 loop spans 13 amino acids. CDR3 amino acids: CSVRALNTGELFF. The CDR3 DNA reads TGCAGTGTTCGGGCCCTGAACACCGGGGAGCTGTTTTTT.

This clonotype turned up a few times. This chain connects TRBV6-2 or TRBV6-3 to TRBJ2-2; maybe TRBD1 (6 bases). CDR3 length equals 18 residues. The germline gives CDR1 MNHEY, CDR2 SVGEGT. V lost 6 bases and J 2 bases, leaving 22 bases between the germline ends. In DNA form, the CDR3 reads TGTGCCAGCAGCTCCCTCCCCGGACAGAAACATAACACCGGGGAGCTGTTTTTT. This sequence encodes CASSSLPGQKHNTGELFF.

The rearrangement uses TRBV4-1 and TRBJ2-1, with 14 positions matching TRBD2. The V gene's germline CDR1 is MGHRA and CDR2 YSYEKL. V shed 3 bases, J shed 7 bases, and the junction held 8 bases outside the gene matches. The CDR3 loop spans 17 amino acids. The CDR3 is CASSQGTSGGLGNEQFF. DNA of the CDR3: TGCGCCAGCAGCCAGGGGACTAGCGGGGGCCTCGGGAATGAGCAGTTCTTC.

This clonotype occurred many times. The chain couples TRBV7-2 to TRBJ2-3, with TRBD2 as a possible D gene (6 bases). CDR3 length: 14 residues. Germline V gives CDR1 SGHTA, CDR2 FQGNSA. Trimming shortened V by 4 bases and J by 0 bases, and 8 bases separated the two germline ends. CDR3 sequence: CASSSGTSTDTQYF. In nucleotides, the CDR3 is TGTGCCAGCAGCTCCGGGACTAGCACAGATACGCAGTATTTT. Using reference TRBV7-2 and TRBJ2-3 for the parts outside the CDR3, the full variable domain is GAGVSQSPSNKVTEKGKDVELRCDPISGHTALYWYRQSLGQGLEFLIYFQGNSAPDKSGLPSDRFSAERTGGSVSTLTIQRTQQEDSAVYLCASSSGTSTDTQYFGPGTRLTVL.

The sample holds many counts of this clonotype. The chain couples TRBV18 to TRBJ2-1; 11 positions match TRBD2. The CDR3 totals 15 residues. The trim removed 6 bases at V and 8 bases at J, leaving 9 bases unmatched. The germline V gene encodes CDR1 KGHSH and CDR2 LQKENI. The chain's CDR3 is CASSLVLAGGDEQFF. CDR3 in DNA: TGTGCCAGCTCCCTGGTCCTAGCGGGGGGTGATGAGCAGTTCTTC.

J is TRBJ2-1 and V is TRBV13, with TRBD2 matching over 8 bases. The CDR3 is 13 residues long. With 8 bases clipped from V and 7 bases from J, the junction kept 7 bases outside the gene matches. Looked up from germline, CDR1 is PRHDT and CDR2 is FYEKMQ (reference sequence). The CDR3 region has the DNA TGTGCCAGCTTTAGGGGCGGGAGGAATGAGCAGTTCTTC. Translated: CASFRGGRNEQFF.

This clonotype was seen repeatedly, ten times or more. The chain is built from TRBV5-6 and TRBJ1-4; D is ambiguous. V was pared by 0 bases and J by 0 bases, with 12 bases between. CDR1 and CDR2 from the germline V gene are SGHDT and YYEEEE. The CDR3 is 17 amino acids. CDR3 residues: CASSLAIGAATNEKLFF. The CDR3 coding sequence is TGTGCCAGCAGCTTGGCCATCGGAGCAGCAACTAATGAAAAACTGTTTTTT.

This clonotype was recorded at least ten times. This sequence joins TRBV7-3 and TRBJ2-2, with TRBD2 matching over 11 bases. The germline gives CDR1 SGHTA, CDR2 FQGTGA. V gave up 4 bases and J gave up 6 bases; unmatched junction bases: 4. The CDR3 totals 15 residues. The CDR3 nucleotides are TGTGCCAGCAGCTCGCAACTAGCGGGAGCCGGGGAGCTGTTTTTT. It encodes CASSSQLAGAGELFF.

The rearrangement links TRBV7-9 to TRBJ1-3; TRBD1 is a possible D gene (5 bases). V was shortened by 0 bases and J by 9 bases, with 15 bases between the two germline ends. CDR3 size: 15 residues. Germline V gene data show CDR1 as SEHNR and CDR2 as FQNEAQ (reference sequence). The CDR3 DNA follows: TGTGCCAGCAGCTTAGCGAATTCTCCAGGGAGCACCATATATTTT. This codes for CASSLANSPGSTIYF.

This clonotype was counted at least ten times. This chain links TRBV6-2 or TRBV6-3 with TRBJ1-5; D remains ambiguous. Per the germline V gene, CDR1 is MNHEY and CDR2 is SVGEGT. Trimming took 6 bases from V and 5 from J, leaving 23 bases between them. The CDR3 spans 17 residues. The CDR3 here is CASSSPTDMTLYQPQHF. The CDR3 coding sequence is TGTGCCAGCAGCTCCCCAACCGACATGACGTTATATCAGCCCCAGCATTTT.

This clonotype was recorded at least ten times. The J gene is TRBJ2-6, the V gene TRBV7-9, with TRBD2 as a possible D gene (7 bases). V lost 3 bases and J lost 1, with 13 bases in between. CDR3 length: 17 amino acids. The germline V gene encodes CDR1 SEHNR and CDR2 FQNEAQ (reference sequence). CDR3 nucleotide sequence: TGTGCCAGCAGCTTTAGGCGGGGGCGATCTGGGGCCAACGTCCTGACTTTC. It codes for CASSFRRGRSGANVLTF.

This clonotype came up a few times. J is TRBJ2-7 and V is TRBV5-5, with unresolved D. Trimming removed 4 bases at V and 7 bases at J, with 15 bases between. Germline values: CDR1 SGHKS, CDR2 YYEKEE (reference sequence). This CDR3 region has 13 residues. The CDR3: CASSPLEMMEQYF. CDR3 DNA sequence: TGTGCCAGCAGCCCCCTTGAGATGATGGAGCAGTACTTC.

There are many counts of this clonotype. This sequence joins TRBV18 and TRBJ1-2; 12 bases line up with TRBD1. With 6 bases clipped from V and 4 bases from J, the junction kept 6 bases outside the gene matches. The germline V gene encodes CDR1 KGHSH and CDR2 LQKENI. The CDR3 totals 15 residues. CDR3 loop: CASSPGQGALYGYTF. Here the CDR3 DNA reads TGTGCCAGCTCCCCGGGACAGGGGGCCCTCTATGGCTACACCTTC.

This rearrangement joins TRBV18 to TRBJ2-5; 11 nucleotides align to TRBD2. Germline values: CDR1 KGHSH, CDR2 LQKENI. The CDR3 spans 17 residues. Trimming removed 0 bases from V and 5 bases from J; junction bases left unmatched: 8. This chain's CDR3 is CASSPPTTSGKGETQYF. CDR3 sequence (DNA): TGTGCCAGCTCACCACCGACGACTAGCGGGAAGGGCGAGACCCAGTACTTC.

J is TRBJ2-7 and V is TRBV3-1; 7 positions agree with TRBD1. J was trimmed by 6 bases and V by 5 bases; bases with no gene match: 10. The germline gives CDR1 LGHDT, CDR2 YNNKEL (reference sequence). CDR3 length: 14 amino acids. CDR3 nucleotide sequence: TGTGCCAGCAGCAACTTCATAGGACAGGTCGAGCAGTACTTC. As protein: CASSNFIGQVEQYF.

There are many counts of this clonotype. The chain is built from TRBV5-1 and TRBJ2-1; D not certain. Germline CDR1 SGHRS, CDR2 YFSETQ. The CDR3 consists of 14 residues. Trimming stripped 0 bases from V and 5 bases from J, with 9 bases between. CDR3 region: CASSLAWADNEQFF. CDR3 sequence (DNA): TGCGCCAGCAGCTTGGCCTGGGCAGACAATGAGCAGTTCTTC.

In its sample, this clonotype was seen a few times. The V gene is TRBV2, the J gene TRBJ2-1; D perhaps matches TRBD2 (7 bases). Germline V gene lookup returns CDR1 SNHLY and CDR2 FYNNEI. The V and J ends lost 6 bases and 1 base respectively, with 13 bases between them. This CDR3 spans 15 amino acids. The chain's CDR3 is CASSSGGLSYNEQFF. The DNA of the CDR3 is TGTGCCAGCAGCTCCGGGGGGCTGTCCTACAATGAGCAGTTCTTC. Drawing the rest from reference TRBV2 and TRBJ2-1, the complete variable domain is EPEVTQTPSHQVTQMGQEVILRCVPISNHLYFYWYRQILGQKVEFLVSFYNNEISEKSEIFDDQFSVERPDGSNFTLKIRSTKLEDSAMYFCASSSGGLSYNEQFFGPGTRLTVL.

The sample holds many counts of this clonotype. The chain uses TRBV5-6 and TRBJ2-5, with D possibly called TRBD1 or TRBD2 (6 bases each). CDR3 length equals 13 residues. V was clipped by 4 bases and J by 1 base, with 8 bases between them. Per germline, CDR1 SGHDT and CDR2 YYEEEE. Here the CDR3 reads CASSRGRQETQYF. The CDR3 DNA sequence: TGTGCCAGCAGCCGGGGGCGCCAAGAGACCCAGTACTTC.

There are many counts of this clonotype. The V call is TRBV11-2, the J call TRBJ2-1; tentative D call: TRBD1 (6 bases). From germline, CDR1 is SGHAT and CDR2 FQNNGV. The CDR3 consists of 15 residues. Trimming left V 4 bases short and J 0 bases short, with 10 bases between. The CDR3 spells CASSSTGSSYNEQFF. In nucleotides, the CDR3 is TGTGCCAGCAGCTCTACAGGGAGCTCCTACAATGAGCAGTTCTTC.

In its sample, this clonotype was seen a few times. The V and J genes are TRBV5-5 and TRBJ2-2; 8 bases map to TRBD2. J gave up 1 base and V 4 bases, and 6 bases lay outside the gene matches. The V gene's germline CDR1 is SGHKS and CDR2 YYEKEE (reference sequence). This CDR3 is 16 amino acids long. DNA for the CDR3: TGTGCCAGCAGCACACGGGGGGGCAAGAACACCGGGGAGCTGTTTTTT. Translation: CASSTRGGKNTGELFF.

As concerns this clonotype: At one of its ends the junction is not consistent with the germline gene, which may arise from a read error. The V gene is TRBV7-9, the J gene TRBJ2-3; D gene ambiguous. The CDR3 runs to 16 residues. CDR1 is SEHNR, CDR2 FQNEAQ, per germline (reference sequence). The CDR3: CAGSLTRGSPTDTQYF. Here the CDR3 DNA reads TGTGCCGGCAGCTTAACACGCGGATCCCCAACAGATACGCAGTATTTT.

The V call is TRBV5-1, the J call TRBJ2-5, with D perhaps matching TRBD1 (5 bases). V was shortened by 0 bases and J by 3 bases, with 12 bases between the two germline ends. Germline CDR1 reads SGHRS; CDR2 reads YFSETQ. The CDR3 consists of 15 residues. The CDR3 sequence: CASSLGGWGEETQYF. CDR3 coding DNA: TGCGCCAGCAGCTTGGGGGGTTGGGGCGAAGAGACCCAGTACTTC.

This clonotype was seen repeatedly, ten times or more. The chain uses TRBV18 and TRBJ2-7, with 9 positions matching TRBD2. The germline V gene encodes CDR1 KGHSH and CDR2 LQKENI. The CDR3 contains 17 residues. Trimming at V came to 3 bases and at J to 5 bases, leaving 14 bases not matched to a gene. In DNA, the CDR3 is TGTGCCAGCTCACCCCAACACCTGGCTAGCGGGAAGAACGAGCAGTACTTC. Translation gives CASSPQHLASGKNEQYF. Combining the CDR3 with reference TRBV18 and TRBJ2-7 gives the whole variable domain NAGVMQNPRHLVRRRGQEARLRCSPMKGHSHVYWYRQLPEEGLKFMVYLQKENIIDESGMPKERFSAEFPKEGPSILRIQQVVRGDSAAYFCASSPQHLASGKNEQYFGPGTRLTVT.

The chain combines TRBV5-1 with TRBJ2-1; either TRBD1 or TRBD2 may fit D (6 bases each). Germline CDR1 is SGHRS and CDR2 is YFSETQ. CDR3 size: 14 residues. With 9 bases removed from V and 7 bases from J, the gap between germline ends came to 20 bases. The CDR3 nucleotides read TGCGCCACCACCACCGGGGGCGGTCTGAATGAGCAGTTCTTC. Protein sequence: CATTTGGGLNEQFF. Together with reference TRBV5-1 and TRBJ2-1, the CDR3 gives the full variable domain: KAGVTQTPRYLIKTRGQQVTLSCSPISGHRSVSWYQQTPGQGLQFLFEYFSETQRNKGNFPGRFSGRQFSNSRSEMNVSTLELGDSALYLCATTTGGGLNEQFFGPGTRLTVL.

The rearrangement uses TRBV5-1 and TRBJ1-2; 7 bases line up with TRBD1. The CDR3 length is 16 residues. The V gene end was trimmed by 4 bases and the J gene end by 1 base; junction bases not matched to a gene: 10. Germline V gene lookup returns CDR1 SGHRS and CDR2 YFSETQ. CDR3 in DNA: TGCGCCAGCAGCCCAGCGACGGGACAGCATAACTATGGCTACACCTTC. Amino acid sequence: CASSPATGQHNYGYTF.

Only a few counts were recorded for this clonotype. This sequence joins TRBV7-6 and TRBJ1-1, with D unresolved. The germline V gene has CDR1 SGHVS and CDR2 FNYEAQ. This CDR3 is 14 amino acids long. Trimming removed 3 bases from V and 2 bases from J, with 10 bases in between. CDR3 amino acids: CASSFDTANTEAFF. CDR3 bases: TGTGCCAGCAGCTTCGACACTGCCAACACTGAAGCTTTCTTT.

This clonotype was recorded many times. V is TRBV20-1 and J is TRBJ2-5, with 11 bases that match TRBD2. From germline, CDR1 is DFQATT and CDR2 SNEGSKA (reference sequence). The V segment lost 4 bases and the J segment 1 base; nucleotides outside the gene matches: 5. The CDR3 covers 15 residues. CDR3 amino acids: CSATASGGPQETQYF. The CDR3 DNA reads as TGCAGTGCTACAGCTAGCGGGGGGCCCCAAGAGACCCAGTACTTC.